The subject of this entry is one T cell receptor (beta chain). V lost 2 bases, J lost 0 bases, and 6 bases stayed unmatched. This CDR3 comprises 17 residues. In germline, CDR1 is MNHEY, CDR2 SVGEGT. The data belong to a study of blood T cell repertoires in COVID-19. Generated by immunoSEQ multiplex PCR, the TCRdb table keeps only in-frame clones and is missing some. The sample lists a few hundred thousand clones; approximately 89% were seen once. The sequence was obtained from a woman aged 50 to 65 with COVID-19, enrolled during active disease. Material: peripheral blood. The chain links TRBV6-2 or TRBV6-3 to TRBJ1-3; 8 bases match TRBD1. CDR3 sequence: CASSYPRTGSSGNTIYF. In DNA form, the CDR3 reads TGTGCCAGCAGTTACCCGCGGACAGGGTCCTCTGGAAACACCATATATTTT.